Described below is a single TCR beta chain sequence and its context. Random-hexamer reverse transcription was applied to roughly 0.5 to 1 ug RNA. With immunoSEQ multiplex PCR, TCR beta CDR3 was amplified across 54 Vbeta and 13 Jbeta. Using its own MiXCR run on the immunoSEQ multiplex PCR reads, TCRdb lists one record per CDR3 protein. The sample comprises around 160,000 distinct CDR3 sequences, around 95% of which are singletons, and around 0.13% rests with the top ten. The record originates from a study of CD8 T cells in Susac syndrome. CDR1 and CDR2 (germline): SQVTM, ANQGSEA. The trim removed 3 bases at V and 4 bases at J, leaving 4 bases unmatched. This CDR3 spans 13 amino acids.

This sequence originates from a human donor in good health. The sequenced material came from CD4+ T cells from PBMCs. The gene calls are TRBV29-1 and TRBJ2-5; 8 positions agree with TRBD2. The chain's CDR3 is CSVDKGLGETQYF. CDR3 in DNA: TGCAGCGTTGATAAGGGACTAGGAGAGACCCAGTACTTC.